One and the same sample provided the 20 T cell receptor beta chains below, sequenced in a study of CD8 T cells in ankylosing spondylitis (TCRdb year 2017). Libraries were prepared through 5' RACE. The reads were generated on an Illumina HiSeq 2500. TCRdb itself trimmed the public reads at Q25 with fastp, ran MiXCR and retained productive beta chains. All rows with the same CDR3 protein become a single entry with the most common DNA and genes. This sample lists just over 300,000 distinct CDR3 sequences; roughly 20% were detected once. The top ten hold 3.5% of the sample. Material: blood, either unsorted or a sorted T cell fraction (not recorded which). These receptors all stem from a female donor with ankylosing spondylitis or in good health (not recorded which).

This chain uses TRBV11-2 with TRBJ2-1; 8 bases map to TRBD2. The V gene end was trimmed by 5 bases and the J gene end by 6 bases; junction bases not matched to a gene: 9. The germline V gene has CDR1 SGHAT and CDR2 FQNNGV. This CDR3 has 15 residues. The CDR3 region has the DNA TGTGCCAGCAGCCACCTAAGCGGGAGTGGCAATGAGCAGTTCTTC. This translates into CASSHLSGSGNEQFF.

There are a few counts of this clonotype. The chain recombines TRBV20-1 with TRBJ1-6; 9 bases map to TRBD1. CDR3 length: 15 amino acids. V lost 6 bases to trimming and J lost 10 bases; unmatched junction nucleotides: 13. Per germline, CDR1 DFQATT and CDR2 SNEGSKA (reference sequence). Written as DNA, the CDR3 is TGCAGTGCAGAAGTACAGGGGGCTATAACCTCACCCCTCCACTTT. This translates into CSAEVQGAITSPLHF.

The sample holds a few counts of this clonotype. The DNA of the CDR3 is TGTGCCACCAGCAGATCTCGGGGAGCGGGGGAAGAGACCCAGTACTTC. Its protein product is CATSRSRGAGEETQYF. This chain links TRBV15 with TRBJ2-5; 8 bases fit TRBD2. Losses at the gene ends were 2 bases for V and 3 bases for J; bases not matched to a gene: 8. Germline CDR1 reads LNHNV; CDR2 reads YYDKDF (reference sequence). CDR3 size: 16 residues.

This clonotype was seen a few times. Compared with germline, one end of the junction differs, possibly owing to a read error. V and J are TRBV29-1 and TRBJ1-2, with 12 nucleotides matching TRBD1. Germline lookup yields CDR1 SQVTM and CDR2 ANQGSEA. The CDR3 is 12 amino acids. The CDR3 region has the DNA TGCAGCGTTGAAGATGCGGGACAGGGGGCCGTCTTC. This sequence encodes CSVEDAGQGAVF. The full variable domain, with the rest looked up from reference TRBV29-1 and TRBJ1-2, is SAVISQKPSRDICQRGTSLTIQCQVDSQVTMMFWYRQQPGQSLTLIATANQGSEATYESGFVIDKFPISRPNLTFSTLTVSNMSPEDSSIYLCSVEDAGQGAVFGSGTRLTVV.

The chain uses TRBV20-1 and TRBJ1-1; 9 nucleotides agree with TRBD1. With 6 bases clipped from V and 7 bases from J, the junction kept 12 bases outside the gene matches. The CDR3 covers 14 residues. CDR1 is DFQATT, CDR2 SNEGSKA, per germline (reference sequence). Written as DNA, the CDR3 is TGCAGTGCACAGGACAGGGGTACTGGGAATGAAGCTTTCTTT. This codes for CSAQDRGTGNEAFF.

A few counts support this clonotype. CDR3 region: CSAHSGLADYNEQFF. The DNA for the CDR3 is TGCAGTGCTCATAGCGGACTAGCGGATTACAATGAGCAGTTCTTC. V and J are TRBV20-1 and TRBJ2-1; TRBD2 agrees at 10 bases. Trimming at V came to 5 bases and at J to 4 bases, leaving 8 bases not matched to a gene. Germline V gene sequence: CDR1 DFQATT, CDR2 SNEGSKA (reference sequence). CDR3 length: 15 amino acids.

This clonotype was observed at least ten times. The chain links TRBV5-1 to TRBJ1-1; D is unclear. Trimming removed 3 bases at V and 0 bases at J, with 12 bases between. This CDR3 comprises 15 residues. CDR1 and CDR2 (germline): SGHRS, YFSETQ. CDR3 in DNA: TGCGCCAGCAGCTCCTACGGGGTCATGAACACTGAAGCTTTCTTT. Residues: CASSSYGVMNTEAFF. The full variable domain, completed using reference TRBV5-1 and TRBJ1-1, is KAGVTQTPRYLIKTRGQQVTLSCSPISGHRSVSWYQQTPGQGLQFLFEYFSETQRNKGNFPGRFSGRQFSNSRSEMNVSTLELGDSALYLCASSSYGVMNTEAFFGQGTRLTVV.

V gene TRBV6-1 combines with J gene TRBJ1-6, with a tentative D call TRBD1 (6 bases). Germline CDR1 and CDR2: MNHNS and SASEGT. Trimming took 9 bases from V and 7 from J, leaving 13 bases between them. The CDR3 contains 13 residues. The CDR3 region has the DNA TGTGCCAGTTGCAGAGGACAGAATTCACCCCTCCACTTT. Translation gives CASCRGQNSPLHF.

This clonotype showed up just a few times. The gene calls are TRBV10-3 and TRBJ2-3, with 12 bases identical to TRBD2. The CDR3 spans 15 residues. Trimming at V came to 7 bases and at J to 2 bases, leaving 4 bases not matched to a gene. CDR1 and CDR2 from the germline V gene are ENHRY and SYGVKD. CDR3 loop: CAITRTSGITDTQYF. CDR3 nucleotides: TGTGCCATCACCAGGACTAGCGGGATCACAGATACGCAGTATTTT.

In this sample, this clonotype turned up a few times. The chain links TRBV6-6 to TRBJ2-7, with D possibly being TRBD2 (5 bases). The CDR3 runs 12 residues. CDR1 is MNHNY, CDR2 SVGAGI, per germline (reference sequence). V was clipped by 6 bases and J by 3 bases, with 9 bases between them. Here the CDR3 reads CASRAGIYEQYF. The CDR3, as DNA: TGTGCCAGCAGGGCGGGTATCTACGAGCAGTACTTC.

This clonotype was detected ten times or more. This chain connects TRBV27 to TRBJ1-1; 7 nucleotides line up with TRBD1. With V trimmed by 8 bases and J by 4 bases, 7 bases remained unmatched. The CDR3 is made up of 13 amino acids. Per germline, CDR1 MNHEY and CDR2 SMNVEV (reference sequence). This CDR3 is CASGYRGGTEAFF. The CDR3 DNA sequence: TGTGCCAGCGGTTACAGGGGAGGCACTGAAGCTTTCTTT.

The chain couples TRBV5-1 to TRBJ2-7; 11 bases align to TRBD2. The length of the CDR3 is 14 residues. Trimming at V came to 4 bases and at J to 2 bases, leaving 2 bases not matched to a gene. CDR1 SGHRS and CDR2 YFSETQ come from the germline V gene. For the CDR3, the DNA is TGCGCCAGCAGCGTTAGCGGGAGGGCCTACGAGCAGTACTTC. The encoded protein is CASSVSGRAYEQYF.

In its sample, this clonotype was seen a few times. The J gene is TRBJ1-4, the V gene TRBV20-1, with 10 nucleotides matching TRBD1. V lost 4 bases and J lost 6; bases outside the gene matches: 2. The CDR3 contains 13 residues. Germline lookup yields CDR1 DFQATT and CDR2 SNEGSKA (reference sequence). DNA of the CDR3: TGCAGTGCTACGGACAGGGGGTATGAAAAACTGTTTTTT. It specifies CSATDRGYEKLFF.

The rearrangement uses TRBV7-9 and TRBJ2-2; D might be TRBD1 (5 bases). Between the trimmed V and J ends, which lost 4 bases and 7 bases, there was a span of 19 bases. Germline V CDR1 and CDR2: SEHNR, FQNEAQ (reference sequence). The CDR3 runs to 16 residues. The CDR3: CASSSATLGPGGELFF. The CDR3, as DNA: TGTGCCAGCAGCTCCGCGACGTTGGGGCCAGGCGGGGAGCTGTTTTTT.

The chain links TRBV5-1 to TRBJ1-4, with TRBD1 matching 12 bases. The V gene end was trimmed by 3 bases and the J gene end by 10 bases; junction bases not matched to a gene: 4. The CDR3 has 14 residues. Germline V CDR1 and CDR2: SGHRS, YFSETQ. In DNA, the CDR3 is TGCGCCAGCAGCTCCGGGACAGGGGGCCGAAAACTGTTTTTT. This translates into CASSSGTGGRKLFF.

The chain links TRBV6-5 to TRBJ2-7; D remains unclear. This CDR3 has 13 residues. Between the trimmed V and J ends, which lost 2 bases and 6 bases, there was a span of 11 bases. Per germline, CDR1 MNHEY and CDR2 SVGAGI. The CDR3 nucleotides read TGTGCCAGCAGTTACGAGGCCAGTAGCGAGCAGTACTTC. Its translation is CASSYEASSEQYF.

The chain's CDR3 is CASSSTSNGDSSPLHF. CDR3 DNA sequence: TGTGCCAGCAGCTCTACCTCTAACGGGGATAGTTCACCCCTCCACTTT. The chain uses TRBV7-9 and TRBJ1-6; no clear D. This CDR3 comprises 16 residues. The V end was cut by 4 bases, the J end by 9 bases, with 19 bases between. Germline V lookup: CDR1 SEHNR, CDR2 FQNEAQ (reference sequence).

This sequence joins TRBV5-1 and TRBJ2-5; 9 nucleotides align to TRBD2. The V segment lost 4 bases and the J segment 5 bases; nucleotides outside the gene matches: 6. Germline CDR1 is SGHRS and CDR2 is YFSETQ. This CDR3 contains 14 residues. This CDR3 reads CASSTWRGGETQYF. CDR3 sequence (DNA): TGCGCCAGCAGCACCTGGCGGGGGGGCGAGACCCAGTACTTC.

This clonotype was observed at least ten times. The rearrangement uses TRBV20-1 and TRBJ2-4, with 12 bases lining up with TRBD2. The germline gives CDR1 DFQATT, CDR2 SNEGSKA (reference sequence). V trimming: 3 bases; J trimming: 6 bases; junction bases outside the gene matches: 9. The CDR3 has 16 amino acids. The CDR3 sequence: CSARETSGSLGNIQYF. CDR3 in DNA: TGCAGTGCTAGGGAGACTAGCGGGAGTCTAGGAAACATTCAGTACTTC.

The J gene is TRBJ2-1, the V gene TRBV4-3; D call uncertain. V was clipped by 5 bases and J by 7 bases, with 24 bases between them. This CDR3 spans 17 amino acids. Germline V gene sequence: CDR1 LGHNA, CDR2 YSLEER. The CDR3 region has the DNA TGCGCCAGCAGCGAAAGTGTCCGCCGGCCTTTAAGGAATGAGCAGTTCTTC. This encodes CASSESVRRPLRNEQFF.